This entry features one T cell receptor beta chain sequence. The antigen it binds to is not known. No per-base quality is available; no much larger clone lies one base away. Whole blood was collected in K2EDTA tubes by collaborating institutions according to the institutions' own protocols. For TCRbeta analysis, collaborators shipped samples in one of three forms: frozen whole blood, isolated PBMCs, or DNA extracted from either of those sample types. The entry originates in a study of blood T cell repertoires in COVID-19 (dated by TCRdb to 2018 to 2020). Some background on the complete study: Samples from collaborators originated in the United States, Italy and Spain and spanned both the acute and convalescent phases of COVID-19. The prospective study material was composed of cDNA or gDNA derived from T cells, B-cell-depleted T cells, or PBMCs. Subjects who had been exposed to COVID-19, were actively infected with it, or had recovered from it provided the deeply sampled blood TCRbeta repertoires that made up the dataset. The repertoires were made available in a free public database intended to serve as a resource for research on the immune response to SARS-CoV-2. Samples were obtained from the ongoing ImmuneRACE study (first 160 participants) and from some 1,200 subjects provided by 6 global collaborators. Nearly every sample came with metadata listing a de-identified subject ID, COVID-19 status, age in years and sex. Where available, HLA class I and class II types were obtained from metadata supplied by the sample provider rather than from assay-based typing. Broader findings and caveats from the paper: Clinical and demographic metadata were provided uncurated, with the amount varying by source and participant.

The immunoSEQ Assay, a bias-controlled multiplex PCR, was used to amplify TCRbeta CDR3 regions from genomic DNA. As for the original processing: The number of nucleated cells in each sample was estimated by amplification of reference gene primers within the assay. To quantify the absolute abundance of each unique TCRbeta CDR3 rearrangement, sequence reads were collapsed and filtered. For each sample, productive Simpson clonality was calculated by taking the square root of Simpson's diversity index across productive rearrangements. Entries here come from immuneACCESS through TCRdb and include only in-frame sequences with V and J called. Some clones fail to appear in such tables; in the studies checked, an unresolved V gene covers under half of the shortfall, and the cause of the remainder is unknown. The D gene and trimming were derived from the DNA, and the V and J assignments and clone size from that table. The sample profile shows approximately 200,000 clones; 85% to 90% of them were found once. The ten largest clones take up less than 4.5% of the sample.

The receptor was derived from a man over 45 with acute or convalescent COVID-19. The sample consisted of peripheral blood.

The DNA is as follows: TGTGCCTGGGACACAGACACTGAAGCTTTCTTT. This gives the protein CAWDTDTEAFF. The chain is made from TRBV30 and TRBJ1-1; no D gene call is confident. The trim is 5 bases for V and 3 bases for J, with a gap of 7 bases between the germline ends. The CDR1 and CDR2 encoded by the germline V gene (reference sequence) are GTSNPN and SVGIG. Measured from the cysteine to the phenylalanine, the CDR3 is 11 residues long. Only CDR3 DNA remains: 33 bases, in frame from the first base.